Shown below are 5 T cell receptor beta chains from a single sample sequenced in a study of T cell responses to AZD1222 COVID-19 vaccine. Produced via immunoSEQ multiplex PCR; TCRdb's table is partial and in-frame only. The top ten clones hold 4% to 6% of a sample with about 120,000 clones, around 93% of them seen once. The sequences come from peripheral blood, collected 28 days after the second AZD1222 dose. These receptors came from an adult who received the AZD1222 COVID-19 vaccine.

A few counts support this clone. The rearrangement uses TRBV5-4 and TRBJ2-3; 7 bases line up with TRBD1. The germline gives CDR1 SGHNT, CDR2 YYREEE (reference sequence). CDR3 size: 14 residues. V was clipped by 4 bases and J by 1 base; unmatched bases: 3. Here the CDR3 reads CASSRTGGTDTQYF. In DNA form, the CDR3 reads TGTGCCAGCAGCAGAACAGGGGGCACAGATACGCAGTATTTT.

This clone came up a few times. This rearrangement joins TRBV18 to TRBJ1-1; D call uncertain. This CDR3 is 15 amino acids long. Per germline, CDR1 KGHSH and CDR2 LQKENI. Trimming took off 1 base at V and 2 bases at J, with 11 bases between the two ends. CDR3 sequence (DNA): TGTGCCAGCTCACCACTCCCAGACACCAACACTGAAGCTTTCTTT. It specifies CASSPLPDTNTEAFF.

This clone was seen only once. The junction differs from germline at one of its ends, possibly a read error. Here the CDR3 reads CASSLAGVYNEQFF. The DNA for the CDR3 is TGTGCCAGCAGCCTAGCGGGAGTCTACAATGAGCAGTTCTTC. J is TRBJ2-1 and V is TRBV7-2; TRBD2 matches 10 bases. CDR1 SGHTA and CDR2 FQGNSA come from the germline V gene. This CDR3 comprises 14 residues.

J is TRBJ2-1 and V is TRBV9; the D is unclear. V dropped 0 bases and J dropped 2 bases, with 9 bases sitting between them. The germline CDR1 and CDR2 sequences are SGDLS and YYNGEE. This CDR3 has 15 residues. The CDR3, as DNA: TGTGCCAGCAGCGTAGGTCCAGGAACCTACAATGAGCAGTTCTTC. It is translated as CASSVGPGTYNEQFF.

V is TRBV6-5 and J is TRBJ1-1; D remains unclear. CDR3 size: 13 residues. CDR1 is MNHEY and CDR2 is SVGAGI in the germline V gene. Between the trimmed V and J ends, which lost 2 bases and 1 base, there was a span of 5 bases. CDR3 sequence reads: CASSYDGNTEAFF. CDR3 DNA sequence: TGTGCCAGCAGTTACGACGGGAACACTGAAGCTTTCTTT.